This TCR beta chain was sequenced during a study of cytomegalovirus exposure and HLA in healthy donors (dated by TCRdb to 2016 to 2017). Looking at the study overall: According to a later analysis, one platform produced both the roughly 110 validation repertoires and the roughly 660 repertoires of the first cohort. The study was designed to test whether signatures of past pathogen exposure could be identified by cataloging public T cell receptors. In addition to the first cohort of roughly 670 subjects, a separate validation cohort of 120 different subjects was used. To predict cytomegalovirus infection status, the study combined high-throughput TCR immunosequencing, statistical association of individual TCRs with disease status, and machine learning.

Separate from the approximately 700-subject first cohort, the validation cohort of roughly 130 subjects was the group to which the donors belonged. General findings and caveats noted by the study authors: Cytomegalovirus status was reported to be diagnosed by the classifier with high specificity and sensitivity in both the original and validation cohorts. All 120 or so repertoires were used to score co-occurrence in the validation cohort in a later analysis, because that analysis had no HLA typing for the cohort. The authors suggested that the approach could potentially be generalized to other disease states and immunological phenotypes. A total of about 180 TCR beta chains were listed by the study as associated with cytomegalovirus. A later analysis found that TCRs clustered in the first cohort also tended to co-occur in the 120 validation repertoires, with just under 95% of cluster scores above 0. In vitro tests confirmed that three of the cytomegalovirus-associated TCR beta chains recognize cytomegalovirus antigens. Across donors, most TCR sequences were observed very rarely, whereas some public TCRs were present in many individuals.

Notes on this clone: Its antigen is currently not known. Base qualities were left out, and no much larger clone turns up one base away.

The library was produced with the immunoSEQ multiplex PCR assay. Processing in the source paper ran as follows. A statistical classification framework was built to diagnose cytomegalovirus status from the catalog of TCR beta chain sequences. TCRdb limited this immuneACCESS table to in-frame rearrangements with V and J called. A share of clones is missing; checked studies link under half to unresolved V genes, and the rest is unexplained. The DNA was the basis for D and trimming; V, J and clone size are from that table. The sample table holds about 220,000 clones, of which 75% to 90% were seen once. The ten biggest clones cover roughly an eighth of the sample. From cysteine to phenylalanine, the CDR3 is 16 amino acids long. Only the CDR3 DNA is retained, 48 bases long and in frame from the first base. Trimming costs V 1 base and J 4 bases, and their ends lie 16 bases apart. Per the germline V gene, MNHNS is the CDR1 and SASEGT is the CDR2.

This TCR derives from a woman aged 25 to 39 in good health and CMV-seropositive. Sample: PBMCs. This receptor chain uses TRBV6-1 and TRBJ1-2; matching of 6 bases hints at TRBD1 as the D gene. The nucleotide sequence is TGTGCCAGCAGTGAAGGAGGGACAATGGACTCCTATGGCTACACCTTC. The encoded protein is CASSEGGTMDSYGYTF.